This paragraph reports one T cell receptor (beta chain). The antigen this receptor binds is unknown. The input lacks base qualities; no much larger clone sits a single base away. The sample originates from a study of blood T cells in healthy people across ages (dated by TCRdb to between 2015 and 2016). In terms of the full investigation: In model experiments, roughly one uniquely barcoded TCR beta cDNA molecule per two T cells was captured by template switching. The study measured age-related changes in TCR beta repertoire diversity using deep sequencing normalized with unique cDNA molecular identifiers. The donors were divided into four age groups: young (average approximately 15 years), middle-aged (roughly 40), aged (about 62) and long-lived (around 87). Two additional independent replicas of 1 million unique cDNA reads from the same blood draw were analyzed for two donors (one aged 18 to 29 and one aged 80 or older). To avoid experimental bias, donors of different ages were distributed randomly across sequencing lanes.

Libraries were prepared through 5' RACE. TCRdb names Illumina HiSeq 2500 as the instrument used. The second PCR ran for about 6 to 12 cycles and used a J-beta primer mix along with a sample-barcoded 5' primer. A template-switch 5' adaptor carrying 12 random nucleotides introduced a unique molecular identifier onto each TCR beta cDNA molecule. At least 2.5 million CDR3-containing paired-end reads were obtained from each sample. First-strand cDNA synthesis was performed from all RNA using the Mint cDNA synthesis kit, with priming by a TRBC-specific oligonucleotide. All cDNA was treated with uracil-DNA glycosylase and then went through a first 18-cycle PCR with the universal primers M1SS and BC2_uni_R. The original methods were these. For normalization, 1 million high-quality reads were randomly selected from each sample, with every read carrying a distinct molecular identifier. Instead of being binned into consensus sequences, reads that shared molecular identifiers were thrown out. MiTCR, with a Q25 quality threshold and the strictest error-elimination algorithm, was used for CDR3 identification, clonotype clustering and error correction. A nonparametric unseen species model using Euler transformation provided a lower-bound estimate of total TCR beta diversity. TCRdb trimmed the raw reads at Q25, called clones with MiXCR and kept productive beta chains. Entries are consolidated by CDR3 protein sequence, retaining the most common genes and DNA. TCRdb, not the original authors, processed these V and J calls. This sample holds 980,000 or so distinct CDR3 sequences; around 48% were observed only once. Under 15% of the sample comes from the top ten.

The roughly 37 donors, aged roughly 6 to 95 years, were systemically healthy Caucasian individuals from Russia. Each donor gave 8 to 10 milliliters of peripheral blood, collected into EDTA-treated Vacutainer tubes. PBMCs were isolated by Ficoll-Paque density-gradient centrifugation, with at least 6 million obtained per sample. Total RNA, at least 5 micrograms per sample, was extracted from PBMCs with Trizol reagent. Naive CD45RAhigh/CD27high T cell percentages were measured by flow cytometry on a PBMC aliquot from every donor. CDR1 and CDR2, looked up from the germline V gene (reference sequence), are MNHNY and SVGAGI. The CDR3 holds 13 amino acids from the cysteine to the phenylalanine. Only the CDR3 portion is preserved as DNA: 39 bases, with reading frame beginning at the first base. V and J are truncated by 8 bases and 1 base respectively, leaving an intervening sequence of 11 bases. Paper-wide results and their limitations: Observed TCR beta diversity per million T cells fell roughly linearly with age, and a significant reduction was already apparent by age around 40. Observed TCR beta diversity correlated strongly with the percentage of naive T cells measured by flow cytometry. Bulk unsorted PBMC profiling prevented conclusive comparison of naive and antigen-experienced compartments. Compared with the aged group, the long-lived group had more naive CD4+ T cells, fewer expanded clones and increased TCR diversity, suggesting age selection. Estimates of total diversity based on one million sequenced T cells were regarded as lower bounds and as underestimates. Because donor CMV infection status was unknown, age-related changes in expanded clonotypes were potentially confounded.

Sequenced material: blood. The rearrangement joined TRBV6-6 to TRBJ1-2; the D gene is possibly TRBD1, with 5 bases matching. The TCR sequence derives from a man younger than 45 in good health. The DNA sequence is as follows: TGTGCCAGCTTGCAGGGTGGTAACTATGGCTACACCTTC. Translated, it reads CASLQGGNYGYTF.